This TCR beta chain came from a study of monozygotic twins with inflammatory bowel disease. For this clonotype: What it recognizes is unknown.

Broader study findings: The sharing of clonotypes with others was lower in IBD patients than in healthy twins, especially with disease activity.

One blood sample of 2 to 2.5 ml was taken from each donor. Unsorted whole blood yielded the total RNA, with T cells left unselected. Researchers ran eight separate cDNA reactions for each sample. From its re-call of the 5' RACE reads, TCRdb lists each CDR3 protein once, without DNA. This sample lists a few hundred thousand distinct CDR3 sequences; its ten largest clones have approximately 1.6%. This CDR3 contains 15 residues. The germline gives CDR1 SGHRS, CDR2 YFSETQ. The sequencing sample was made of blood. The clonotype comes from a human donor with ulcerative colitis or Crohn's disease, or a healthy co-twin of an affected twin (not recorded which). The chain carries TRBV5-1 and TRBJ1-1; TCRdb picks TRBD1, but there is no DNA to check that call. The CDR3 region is CASSLVGAENTEAFF.